A selection of T cell receptor beta chains follows, all from one sample in a study of blood T cell repertoires in COVID-19. Measured with immunoSEQ multiplex PCR; TCRdb has only the in-frame clones, and not every one. The sample lists under 90,000 clones, 75% to 95% occurring once. Sequenced: peripheral blood. The receptors originated from a man aged 40-50 years with COVID-19, enrolled during active disease. The CDR3 runs from the conserved cysteine through the conserved F or W. Each record gives: V gene, J gene, D gene, clone size, CDR3 DNA, CDR3 protein. D genes are given only for firm matches. A clone size is listed for some rows: how often the clone was seen (once, few, many), or a class if it is expanded.

TRBV24-1	TRBJ2-2	TRBD1	NA	TGTGCCACCAGTGATTTGACAGGGGACACCGGGGAGCTGTTTTTT	CATSDLTGDTGELFF
TRBV6-4	TRBJ1-5	NA	NA	TGTGCCAGCAGAAGGGGCCCTCAGCCCCAGCATTTT	CASRRGPQPQHF
TRBV2	TRBJ2-5	TRBD2	NA	TGTGCCAGCAGTGAGGGCGGGGGGGCGATGACGGAGACCCAGTACTTC	CASSEGGGAMTETQYF
TRBV10-1	TRBJ1-5	NA	NA	TGCGCCAGCACCCTTCGGCAGGTCGGTTTGCATCAGCCCCAGCATTTT	CASTLRQVGLHQPQHF
TRBV30	TRBJ2-1	NA	NA	TGTGCCTGGAGCCATTCGACGGAGTACAATGAGCAGTTCTTC	CAWSHSTEYNEQFF
TRBV30	TRBJ2-6	TRBD1	NA	TGTGCCTGTACAGGGGGCTGGACCAACGTCCTGACTTTC	CACTGGWTNVLTF
TRBV18	TRBJ1-3	NA	once	TGTGCCAGCTCACAACCGACAGGAGAAAACACCATATATTTT	CASSQPTGENTIYF
TRBV11-3	TRBJ2-2	TRBD2	once	TGTGCCAGCAGCCCTCGGACTAGCGGGGGGGAGCTGTTTTTT	CASSPRTSGGELFF
TRBV5-1	TRBJ2-5	TRBD1	NA	TGCGCCAGCAGCTTGGCCGGACAGGTTCAAGAGACCCAGTACTTC	CASSLAGQVQETQYF
TRBV6-5	TRBJ2-7	TRBD2	NA	TGTGCCAGCGGGAGGACTAGCGGGGGGGCCCACGAGCAGTACTTC	CASGRTSGGAHEQYF
TRBV7-7	TRBJ2-5	TRBD2	NA	TGTGCCAGCAGCACGGGACTATATAAAGAGACCCAGTACTTC	CASSTGLYKETQYF
TRBV6-1	TRBJ1-2	NA	NA	TGTGCCAGCAGTGAAGGAGGCGCGCAGGGTTATGGCTACACCTTC	CASSEGGAQGYGYTF
TRBV2	TRBJ2-2	NA	NA	TGTGCCAGCAGTGAGGCGGGGACCGGGGAGCTGTTTTTT	CASSEAGTGELFF
TRBV5-8	TRBJ2-4	TRBD1	NA	TGTGCCAGCAGCCAAGGACAGGTCGAAAACATTCAGTACTTC	CASSQGQVENIQYF
TRBV6-5	TRBJ2-4	TRBD1	NA	TGTGCCAGCAGAACAGGGGTAGCCAAAAACATTCAGTACTTC	CASRTGVAKNIQYF
TRBV6-4	TRBJ2-6	TRBD2	once	TGTGCCAGCAGTGACGGGGGGGCTGGGGCCAACGTCCTGACTTTC	CASSDGGAGANVLTF
TRBV30	TRBJ1-1	TRBD1	NA	TGTGCCTGGGACAGGGGGCATAACACTGAAGCTTTCTTT	CAWDRGHNTEAFF
TRBV30	TRBJ2-4	TRBD2	NA	TGTGCCTGGGCCGCGGGGGGGGCCTCCATTCAGTACTTC	CAWAAGGASIQYF
TRBV9	TRBJ2-5	NA	NA	TGTGCCAGCAGCGTACGAGGATCCTCTCCTCAAGAGACCCAGTACTTC	CASSVRGSSPQETQYF
TRBV5-1	TRBJ2-1	TRBD2	NA	TGCGCCAGCGGCGGGGAGGGGCCCTACAATGAGCAGTTCTTC	CASGGEGPYNEQFF
TRBV11-2	TRBJ1-3	TRBD1	NA	TGTGCCAGCAGCTCGACAGGGAACACCATATATTTT	CASSSTGNTIYF
TRBV10-2	TRBJ1-3	TRBD1	NA	TGCGCCAGCACGGACAGGGGGCATTCTGGAAACACCATATATTTT	CASTDRGHSGNTIYF
TRBV4-1	TRBJ2-1	TRBD2	NA	TGCGCCAGCAGCCAATCAGCGGGGGGGCCGGGAAATGAGCAGTTCTTC	CASSQSAGGPGNEQFF
TRBV3-1/TRBV3-2	TRBJ2-3	TRBD1	NA	TGTGCCAGCAGCCAAGTGACAGGGGCCACAGATACGCAGTATTTT	CASSQVTGATDTQYF
TRBV2	TRBJ2-3	TRBD1	NA	TGTGCCAGCAGTAGACAGGGGTACGGAACAGATACGCAGTATTTT	CASSRQGYGTDTQYF
TRBV27	TRBJ1-2	NA	NA	TGTGCCAGCAGTTTATCGCAGGGTGCGGATGGCTACACCTTC	CASSLSQGADGYTF
TRBV5-1	TRBJ1-1	TRBD1	NA	TGCGCCAGCAGCTTGGGGGACAGGGGCACTGAAGCTTTCTTT	CASSLGDRGTEAFF
TRBV2	TRBJ2-1	NA	NA	TGTGCCAGCAGTCTACAGGGTATCGACAATGAGCAGTTCTTC	CASSLQGIDNEQFF
TRBV11-2	TRBJ2-3	TRBD2	NA	TGTGCCAGCAGTACCCCTCCCGGGGGGGCGCGTGAGACAGATACGCAGTATTTT	CASSTPPGGARETDTQYF